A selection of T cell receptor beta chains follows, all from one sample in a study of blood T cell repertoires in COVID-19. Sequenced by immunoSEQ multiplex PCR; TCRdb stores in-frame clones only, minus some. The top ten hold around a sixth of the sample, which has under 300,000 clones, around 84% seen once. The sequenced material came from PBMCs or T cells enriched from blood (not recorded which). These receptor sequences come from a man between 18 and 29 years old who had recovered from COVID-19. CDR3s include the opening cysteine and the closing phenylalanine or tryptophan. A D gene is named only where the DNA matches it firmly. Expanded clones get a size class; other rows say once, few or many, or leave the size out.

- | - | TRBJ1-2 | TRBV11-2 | CASSLRTDHYGYTF | TGTGCCAGCAGCCTTAGGACAGATCACTATGGCTACACCTTC
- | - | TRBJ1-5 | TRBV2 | CASTQTGRETPQHF | TGTGCCAGCACCCAGACAGGTCGTGAAACGCCCCAGCATTTT
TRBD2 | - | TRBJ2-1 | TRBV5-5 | CASSLRREGNNEQFF | TGTGCCAGCAGCTTGCGGCGGGAGGGTAACAATGAGCAGTTCTTC
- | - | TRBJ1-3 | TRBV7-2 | CASSLNGRNTIYF | TGTGCCAGCAGCTTAAACGGTAGAAACACCATATATTTT
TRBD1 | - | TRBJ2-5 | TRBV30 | CALWTGGETQYF | TGTGCCTTGTGGACAGGAGGAGAGACCCAGTACTTC
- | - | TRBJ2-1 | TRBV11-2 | CASTISRGRSYNEQFF | TGTGCCAGCACAATCTCACGAGGGAGATCCTACAATGAGCAGTTCTTC
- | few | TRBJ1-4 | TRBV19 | CASRSRGGIGEKLFF | TGTGCCAGTAGAAGCCGGGGAGGTATTGGAGAAAAACTGTTTTTT
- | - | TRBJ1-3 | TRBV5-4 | CASSSGGNSGNTIYF | TGTGCCAGCAGCTCGGGGGGGAACTCTGGAAACACCATATATTTT
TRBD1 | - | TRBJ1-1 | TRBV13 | CASSLGTGVSGTEAFF | TGTGCCAGCAGCCTCGGGACAGGGGTGTCGGGCACTGAAGCTTTCTTT
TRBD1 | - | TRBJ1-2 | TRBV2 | CASDEQGGDYGYTF | TGTGCCAGCGACGAACAGGGGGGCGACTATGGCTACACCTTC
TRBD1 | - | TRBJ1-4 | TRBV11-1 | CASGSGTGNEKLFF | TGTGCCAGCGGGTCCGGGACAGGGAATGAAAAACTGTTTTTT
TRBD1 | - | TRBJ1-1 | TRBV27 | CASNRDRMNTEAFF | TGTGCCAGCAATCGGGACAGGATGAACACTGAAGCTTTCTTT
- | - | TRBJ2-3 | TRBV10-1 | CASSTGQSVDTQYF | TGCGCCAGCAGTACCGGACAATCGGTGGATACGCAGTATTTT
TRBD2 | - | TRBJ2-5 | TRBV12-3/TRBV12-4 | CASSGLAQETQYF | TGTGCCAGCAGTGGACTAGCCCAAGAGACCCAGTACTTC
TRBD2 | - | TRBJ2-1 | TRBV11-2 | CASSPGLAGDNEQFF | TGTGCCAGCAGCCCGGGACTAGCGGGAGACAATGAGCAGTTCTTC
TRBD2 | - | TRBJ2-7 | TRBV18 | CASSPPTRLAGGYEQYF | TGTGCCAGCTCACCACCGACCCGACTAGCGGGAGGATACGAGCAGTACTTC
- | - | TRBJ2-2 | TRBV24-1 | CAASAGWTGELFF | TGTGCCGCATCGGCAGGGTGGACCGGGGAGCTGTTTTTT
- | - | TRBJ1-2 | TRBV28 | CASGTPTVNYGYTF | TGTGCCAGCGGAACACCGACAGTGAACTATGGCTACACCTTC
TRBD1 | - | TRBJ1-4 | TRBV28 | CASSLFTGENEKLFF | TGTGCCAGCAGTTTATTCACAGGGGAAAATGAAAAACTGTTTTTT
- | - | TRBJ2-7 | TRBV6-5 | CASSYSTQGTYEQYF | TGTGCCAGCAGTTACTCGACGCAGGGGACCTACGAGCAGTACTTC
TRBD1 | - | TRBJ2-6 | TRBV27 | CASSSGQGGWSGANVLTF | TGTGCCAGCAGTTCTGGACAGGGAGGTTGGTCCGGGGCCAACGTCCTGACTTTC
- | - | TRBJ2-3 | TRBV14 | CASSHAGTQYF | TGTGCCAGCAGCCACGCAGGGACGCAGTATTTT
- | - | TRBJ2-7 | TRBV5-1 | CASSLAGGPAYEQYF | TGCGCCAGCAGCTTGGCAGGGGGGCCGGCCTACGAGCAGTACTTC
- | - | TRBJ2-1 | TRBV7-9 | CASSPRTASYNEQFF | TGTGCCAGCAGCCCCCGGACAGCCTCCTACAATGAGCAGTTCTTC
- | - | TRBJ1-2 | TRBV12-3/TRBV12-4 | CASSSGYGYTF | TGTGCCAGCAGTTCGGGTTATGGCTACACCTTC
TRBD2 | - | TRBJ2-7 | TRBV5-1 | CASSFLAGSYEQYF | TGCGCCAGCAGCTTTCTAGCGGGGAGCTACGAGCAGTACTTC
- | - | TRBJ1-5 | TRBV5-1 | CASSPTARDQPQHF | TGCGCCAGCAGCCCGACAGCAAGAGATCAGCCCCAGCATTTT
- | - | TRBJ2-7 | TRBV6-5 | CASSYSRPRLPYEQYF | TGTGCCAGCAGTTACTCTCGACCAAGACTCCCCTACGAGCAGTACTTC
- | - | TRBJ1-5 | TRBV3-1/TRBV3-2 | CASSQAAGNQPQHF | TGTGCCAGCAGCCAGGCCGCCGGGAATCAGCCCCAGCATTTT
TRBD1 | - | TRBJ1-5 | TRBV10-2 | CASSGDSSQPQHF | TGCGCCAGCAGCGGGGACAGCAGTCAGCCCCAGCATTTT
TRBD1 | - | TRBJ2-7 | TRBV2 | CASSDPTGSSYEQYF | TGTGCCAGCAGTGACCCGACAGGGTCCTCGTACGAGCAGTACTTC
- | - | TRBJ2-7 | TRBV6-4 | CASSSQGKGSYEQYF | TGTGCCAGCAGTTCACAGGGTAAGGGCTCCTACGAGCAGTACTTC
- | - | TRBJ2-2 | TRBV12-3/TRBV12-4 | CASSFLDTGELFF | TGTGCCAGCAGTTTTTTAGACACCGGGGAGCTGTTTTTT
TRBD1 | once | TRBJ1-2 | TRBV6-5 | CASIPGQGNNGYTF | TGTGCCAGCATTCCGGGACAGGGGAACAATGGCTACACCTTC
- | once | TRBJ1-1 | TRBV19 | CASHFRDTEAFF | TGTGCCAGTCACTTCCGGGACACTGAAGCTTTCTTT
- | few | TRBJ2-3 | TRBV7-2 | CASSLMLGVDTQYF | TGTGCCAGCAGCTTAATGCTAGGGGTAGATACGCAGTATTTT
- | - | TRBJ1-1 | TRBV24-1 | CATSEGGMTEAFF | TGTGCCACCAGTGAGGGGGGGATGACTGAAGCTTTCTTT
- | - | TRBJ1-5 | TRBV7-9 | CASSSGALNQPQHF | TGTGCCAGCAGCTCAGGGGCCTTAAATCAGCCCCAGCATTTT
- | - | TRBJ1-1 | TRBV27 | CASHRGGNTEAFF | TGTGCCAGCCATAGGGGGGGGAACACTGAAGCTTTCTTT
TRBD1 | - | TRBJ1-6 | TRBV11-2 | CASSHGRDRSPLHF | TGTGCCAGCAGTCACGGGCGGGACAGGTCACCCCTCCACTTT
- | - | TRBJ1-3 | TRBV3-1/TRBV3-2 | CASSQGRGAGGNTIYF | TGTGCCAGCAGCCAAGGACGGGGGGCAGGAGGAAACACCATATATTTT
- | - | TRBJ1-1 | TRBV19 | CASSMGASEAFF | TGTGCCAGTAGTATGGGGGCGTCTGAAGCTTTCTTT
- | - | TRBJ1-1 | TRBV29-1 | CSVDSGVLGDTEAFF | TGCAGCGTTGACTCGGGGGTATTAGGGGACACTGAAGCTTTCTTT
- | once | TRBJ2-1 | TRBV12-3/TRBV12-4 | CASSFTRSEQFF | TGTGCCAGCAGTTTTACTAGGAGTGAGCAGTTCTTC
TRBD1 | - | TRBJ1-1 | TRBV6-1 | CASSEGVRGFAEAFF | TGTGCCAGCAGTGAAGGGGTCAGGGGGTTTGCTGAAGCTTTCTTT
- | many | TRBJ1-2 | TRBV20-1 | CSATGAGGYTF | TGCAGTGCTACAGGGGCTGGGGGCTACACCTTC
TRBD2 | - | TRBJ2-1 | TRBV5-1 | CASSLAPGEGNEQFF | TGCGCCAGCAGCTTGGCCCCGGGGGAGGGGAATGAGCAGTTCTTC
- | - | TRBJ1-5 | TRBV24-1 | CATSDSGPSGQPQHF | TGTGCCACCAGTGATTCCGGTCCCTCGGGACAGCCCCAGCATTTT
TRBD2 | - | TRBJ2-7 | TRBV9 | CASSVELAGGHEQYF | TGTGCCAGCAGCGTAGAACTAGCGGGAGGCCACGAGCAGTACTTC
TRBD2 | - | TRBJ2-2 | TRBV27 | CASSSQLAPNTGELFF | TGTGCCAGCAGTTCTCAACTAGCGCCGAACACCGGGGAGCTGTTTTTT
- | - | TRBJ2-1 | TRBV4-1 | CASSPIVGHEQFF | TGCGCCAGCAGCCCGATTGTTGGGCATGAGCAGTTCTTC
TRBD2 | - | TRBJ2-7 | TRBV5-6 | CASSFGGLAGPEQYF | TGTGCCAGCAGCTTTGGAGGACTAGCGGGACCAGAACAGTACTTC